This TCR beta chain is drawn from a study of blood T cell repertoires in COVID-19. Libraries were prepared by immunoSEQ multiplex PCR; TCRdb keeps only in-frame clonotypes and omits some of them. Of 170,000 or so clones in the sample, roughly 77% were seen once. V dropped 3 bases and J dropped 6 bases, with 18 bases sitting between them. This CDR3 region has 16 residues. CDR1 ENHRY and CDR2 SYGVKD come from the germline V gene. J is TRBJ1-5 and V is TRBV10-3, with D possibly being TRBD1 (5 bases). The origin of this receptor is a man in his sixties or seventies with active or convalescent COVID-19. The sequenced sample consisted of peripheral blood. The CDR3 loop reads CAISDFGGGVAQPQHF. For the CDR3, the DNA is TGTGCCATCAGTGATTTCGGGGGAGGGGTAGCTCAGCCCCAGCATTTT.